This T cell receptor beta chain was obtained from a study of PD-L1 blockade in urothelial cancer. As for the study in general: The patients' atezolizumab therapy, 1,200 mg intravenously every 3 weeks, started around 2014. Researchers looked at the blood 3 weeks (second dose) and 6 weeks after treatment began.

Using immunoSEQ multiplex PCR, the repertoire was profiled, and TCRdb retains in-frame clones only, with some absent. The sample shows about 110,000 clones, 80% to 95% of them seen only once. Study-wide findings and caveats: Lower than median blood TCR clonality before treatment predicted better survival.

About this clone itself: Its antigen remains unknown.

Time point of the sample: peripheral blood 6 weeks after treatment start. The CDR3 extends over 14 amino acids. Trimming pared 5 bases from V and 4 bases from J, leaving 15 bases between. Germline assignment: CDR1 SGHRS and CDR2 YFSETQ. The sample was PBMCs, taken around atezolizumab (anti-PD-L1) treatment. This TCR was sampled from a man between 60 and 70 years old with urothelial cancer. The rearrangement links TRBV5-1 to TRBJ1-1; weak D call: TRBD1 (5 bases). CDR3 coding DNA: TGCGCCAGCAGGACCTCAGGGTGGGGCACTGAAGCTTTCTTT. Translated, it gives CASRTSGWGTEAFF.